The T cell receptor beta chain described here comes from a study of T-cell memory formation after mild COVID-19. Across the whole study: Among the donors, TCR clusters were largely specific to each donor.

The germline V and J ends were trimmed by 3 bases and 2 bases, with 11 bases remaining between them. The CDR3 is made up of 15 amino acids. Study conclusions and caveats: Second-wave clones peaking on day 37 lacked confirmed SARS-CoV-2 specificity. Clones contracting across day 15 to 85 had a balanced CD4/CD8 profile; later expanding clones leaned CD4+.

Employing constant-segment primers, 5'RACE generated TCR alpha and TCR beta cDNA libraries bearing sample barcodes and UMIs. TCRdb reprocessed the 5' RACE reads via MiXCR and lists one record per CDR3 protein. Found here are a few hundred thousand distinct CDR3 sequences, approximately 19% of them singletons; the top ten hold roughly 21%. Notes on this clonotype: The antigen is not known.

This clonotype was obtained from a man younger than 30 who had mild COVID-19 (a few samples of this study predate the infection). Cell type and time point are not known. The V call is TRBV12-3 or TRBV12-4, the J call TRBJ1-5; tentatively, D is TRBD1 (6 bases). The sample comprised PBMCs or a T cell subset sorted from them (not recorded which). The CDR3 loop is CASSLLGAGNQPQHF. The DNA of the CDR3 is TGTGCCAGCAGTTTGCTGGGGGCTGGCAATCAGCCCCAGCATTTT.